One sample yielded the 31 T cell receptor beta chains listed below, sequenced in a study of cytomegalovirus exposure and HLA in healthy donors. 13 Jbeta primers and 60 Vbeta primers were used for the PCR. TCRdb keeps only in-frame clones here, not all; method: immunoSEQ multiplex PCR. In the table there are about 150,000 clones, over 75% of which are singletons. The sample was PBMCs. The receptors derive from a man under 40 in good health and CMV-seropositive.

The rearrangement uses TRBV9 and TRBJ2-7, with 12 bases fitting TRBD1. CDR3 size: 17 residues. With V trimmed by 0 bases and J by 4 bases, 8 bases remained unmatched. CDR1 SGDLS and CDR2 YYNGEE come from the germline V gene. The CDR3 loop reads CASSVGGGQGALYEQYF. The DNA of the CDR3 is TGTGCCAGCAGCGTAGGGGGGGGACAGGGGGCATTGTACGAGCAGTACTTC.

The chain joins TRBV9 to TRBJ2-5; TRBD2 agrees at 11 bases. Gene TRBJ2-7 matches the end of the DNA better, so the J call may be wrong. There are 16 residues in the CDR3. CDR1 is SGDLS and CDR2 is YYNGEE in the germline V gene. The CDR3: CASSASTSGRRYEQYF. In DNA form, the CDR3 reads TGTGCCAGCAGCGCATCTACTAGCGGGAGAAGGTACGAGCAGTACTTC.

This rearrangement joins TRBV5-1 to TRBJ1-4, with 7 positions matching TRBD1. V lost 3 bases, J lost 4 bases, and 6 bases stayed unmatched. The CDR3 is 15 residues long. Germline V lookup: CDR1 SGHRS, CDR2 YFSETQ. The CDR3 spells CASSYGQAGNEKLFF. The CDR3 DNA follows: TGCGCCAGCAGCTACGGACAGGCCGGTAATGAAAAACTGTTTTTT.

The chain has TRBV9 and TRBJ2-7, with D hard to call. The V gene lost 4 bases and the J gene lost 1 base, with 12 bases spanning the gap. In germline, CDR1 is SGDLS, CDR2 YYNGEE. The CDR3 extends over 14 amino acids. CDR3 sequence reads: CASSPLSTSYEQYF. The CDR3 bases are TGTGCCAGCAGCCCCCTCTCGACTTCCTACGAGCAGTACTTC.

The rearrangement uses TRBV21-1 and TRBJ1-6. TRBV21-1 is tagged as a pseudogene. The CDR3 contains 17 residues. Here the CDR3 reads CASSTVRGSSYNSPLHF. CDR3 nucleotide sequence: TGTGCCAGCAGCACCGTACGCGGGAGCTCCTATAATTCACCCCTCCACTTT.

The J gene is TRBJ2-5, the V gene TRBV5-1, with a tentative D call TRBD1 (5 bases). Looked up from germline, CDR1 is SGHRS and CDR2 is YFSETQ. Trimming took off 5 bases at V and 3 bases at J, with 8 bases between the two ends. The CDR3 runs 12 residues. The CDR3 region is CASRQAEETQYF. The CDR3 coding sequence is TGCGCCAGCAGACAGGCTGAAGAGACCCAGTACTTC.

The chain is built from TRBV19 and TRBJ1-2; tentative D call: TRBD1 (6 bases). This CDR3 contains 14 residues. V gave up 4 bases and J gave up 4 bases, with 13 bases separating them. The germline gives CDR1 LNHDA, CDR2 SQIVND (reference sequence). In DNA, the CDR3 is TGTGCCAGTAGTACGAACTACAGGGTCTATGGCTACACCTTC. This codes for CASSTNYRVYGYTF.

The chain employs TRBV7-2 and TRBJ2-5; 9 bases agree with TRBD2. This CDR3 spans 14 amino acids. The germline CDR1 and CDR2 sequences are SGHTA and FQGNSA. The V segment lost 5 bases and the J segment 5 bases; nucleotides outside the gene matches: 6. This CDR3 is CASSRGGAGETQYF. The CDR3, as DNA: TGTGCCAGCAGCCGCGGGGGGGCCGGTGAGACCCAGTACTTC.

J is TRBJ1-3 and V is TRBV19; D gene uncertain. This CDR3 has 14 residues. The germline V gene has CDR1 LNHDA and CDR2 SQIVND (reference sequence). Trimming shortened V by 7 bases and J by 2 bases, and 12 bases separated the two germline ends. The chain's CDR3 is CASMGIWAGNTIYF. The CDR3 DNA reads as TGTGCCAGTATGGGCATTTGGGCTGGAAACACCATATATTTT.

The chain employs TRBV7-2 and TRBJ1-3; the D gene is possibly TRBD1 (6 bases). The CDR3 runs to 16 residues. Deletions cut 2 bases from V and 4 bases from J, with 15 bases between. The germline V gene has CDR1 SGHTA and CDR2 FQGNSA. The CDR3 DNA reads as TGTGCCAGCAGCTTACAGGCAGGGGCGAAAGGAAACACCATATATTTT. This codes for CASSLQAGAKGNTIYF.

The gene calls are TRBV2 and TRBJ2-3; 12 nucleotides agree with TRBD2. CDR1 is SNHLY and CDR2 is FYNNEI in the germline V gene. Unmatched junction bases numbered 3, after V lost 9 bases and J lost 2 bases. The CDR3 sequence is 14 residues long. As DNA, the CDR3 is TGTGCCAGTCGACTAGCGGGAGTCACAGATACGCAGTATTTT. Encoded protein: CASRLAGVTDTQYF.

The chain uses TRBV7-2 and TRBJ2-5; D perhaps matches TRBD1 (6 bases). From germline, CDR1 is SGHTA and CDR2 FQGNSA. V lost 5 bases and J lost 5, with 21 bases in between. The length of the CDR3 is 16 residues. This CDR3 is CASSPSGVLGRETQYF. The CDR3 region has the DNA TGTGCCAGCAGCCCCTCAGGGGTATTGGGCAGGGAGACCCAGTACTTC.

The chain has TRBV5-8 and TRBJ2-3; TRBD1 might be the D (7 bases). Germline V gene data show CDR1 as SGHTS and CDR2 as YDEGEE. Trimming removed 1 base at V and 6 bases at J, with 21 bases between. This CDR3 spans 17 amino acids. The CDR3 DNA reads TGTGCCAGCAGCTTGCCCCAGGGGGGCAGCGGGCTCGATACGCAGTATTTT. This encodes CASSLPQGGSGLDTQYF. The complete variable domain, with remaining parts taken from reference TRBV5-8 and TRBJ2-3, reads EAGVTQSPTHLIKTRGQQATLRCSPISGHTSVYWYQQALGLGLQFLLWYDEGEERNRGNFPPRFSGRQFPNYSSELNVNALELEDSALYLCASSLPQGGSGLDTQYFGPGTRLTVL.

This clone appeared once. The chain carries TRBV9 and TRBJ2-7; D unclear. CDR1 and CDR2 (germline): SGDLS, YYNGEE. This CDR3 spans 12 amino acids. Trimming left V 4 bases short and J 6 bases short, with 11 bases between. The CDR3 here is CASSLPPGEQYF. In nucleotides, the CDR3 is TGTGCCAGCAGCCTCCCCCCCGGCGAGCAGTACTTC.

The chain is built from TRBV11-2 and TRBJ1-2; D may be TRBD1 (5 bases). The V end lost 5 bases, the J end lost 6 bases, and 19 bases lay between the germline ends. The CDR3 loop spans 15 amino acids. From germline, CDR1 is SGHAT and CDR2 FQNNGV. CDR3 DNA sequence: TGTGCCAGCAGCCCAAGCAGGGTAGTATTCGATGGCTACACCTTC. This gives the protein CASSPSRVVFDGYTF.

The chain uses TRBV25-1 and TRBJ2-5; 7 bases are a match to TRBD1. This CDR3 is 13 amino acids long. Trimming at V came to 6 bases and at J to 4 bases, leaving 5 bases not matched to a gene. CDR1 is MGHDK and CDR2 is SYGVNS in the germline V gene. The CDR3 sequence: CASRLSGGETQYF. The CDR3 coding sequence is TGTGCCAGCAGACTTTCAGGGGGAGAGACCCAGTACTTC.

The chain recombines TRBV6-5 with TRBJ1-1, with unresolved D. With 0 bases removed from V and 4 bases from J, the gap between germline ends came to 12 bases. In germline, CDR1 is MNHEY, CDR2 SVGAGI. There are 15 residues in the CDR3. Here the CDR3 reads CASSYSRRRSTEAFF. CDR3 nucleotide sequence: TGTGCCAGCAGTTACTCGAGGAGGAGGAGCACTGAAGCTTTCTTT.

V is TRBV5-1 and J is TRBJ2-5; 8 bases are shared with TRBD2. Germline V CDR1 and CDR2: SGHRS, YFSETQ. This CDR3 has 15 amino acids. J was trimmed by 5 bases and V by 4 bases; bases with no gene match: 10. The CDR3 here is CASSQELPGGETQYF. CDR3 DNA: TGCGCCAGCAGCCAAGAACTCCCGGGAGGGGAGACCCAGTACTTC.

The rearrangement uses TRBV11-3 and TRBJ2-1; TRBD2 agrees at 9 bases. The CDR3 runs to 16 residues. The trim removed 0 bases at V and 8 bases at J, leaving 8 bases unmatched. Germline assignment: CDR1 SGHNT and CDR2 YENEEA. The CDR3 DNA reads as TGTGCCAGCAGCTTAGACGGGCGGGAGGGCCTCGATGAGCAGTTCTTC. Amino acid sequence: CASSLDGREGLDEQFF.

V gene TRBV11-2 combines with J gene TRBJ2-6; a possible D gene is TRBD2 (5 bases). V was cut by 1 base and J by 0 bases, with 7 bases left in between. The CDR3 sequence is 16 residues long. The V gene's germline CDR1 is SGHAT and CDR2 FQNNGV. The CDR3 DNA follows: TGTGCCAGCAGCTTAGGAGGGAACTCTGGGGCCAACGTCCTGACTTTC. Translation gives CASSLGGNSGANVLTF.

This chain joins TRBV28 and TRBJ1-1; the D is unclear. Germline V CDR1 and CDR2: MDHEN, SYDVKM. V was shortened by 2 bases and J by 5 bases, with 15 bases between the two germline ends. The CDR3 length is 15 residues. CDR3 DNA: TGTGCCAGCAGTTTAAGAGGCTATGGGGAGACTGAAGCTTTCTTT. This gives the protein CASSLRGYGETEAFF.

This chain links TRBV7-9 with TRBJ1-6; a possible D gene is TRBD1 (6 bases). Trimming stripped 3 bases from V and 7 bases from J, with 13 bases between. The CDR3 sequence is 15 residues long. Per germline, CDR1 SEHNR and CDR2 FQNEAQ (reference sequence). The CDR3 is CASSFWSGQNSPLHF. CDR3 DNA sequence: TGTGCCAGCAGCTTTTGGTCCGGACAGAATTCACCCCTCCACTTT.

The chain links TRBV11-2 to TRBJ1-2, with no clear D. The CDR3 is made up of 13 amino acids. CDR1 and CDR2 (germline): SGHAT, FQNNGV. Trimming took off 3 bases at V and 8 bases at J, with 13 bases between the two ends. The CDR3 region has the DNA TGTGCCAGCAGCTTTTACGGGGAGAAGGGCTACACCTTC. Translation gives CASSFYGEKGYTF.

The chain is built from TRBV7-9 and TRBJ2-5, with D maybe TRBD2 (7 bases). CDR3 length: 15 residues. The germline CDR1 and CDR2 sequences are SEHNR and FQNEAQ (reference sequence). The germline V and J ends were trimmed by 2 bases and 0 bases, with 10 bases remaining between them. CDR3 amino acids: CASSLKGGYQETQYF. DNA for the CDR3: TGTGCCAGCAGCTTAAAGGGGGGGTACCAAGAGACCCAGTACTTC.

This clone has more than one count but fewer than ten. This chain uses TRBV11-2 with TRBJ1-3; 9 bases map to TRBD1. Germline trimming cut 5 bases from V and 0 bases from J; bases unmatched to any gene: 8. The CDR3 loop spans 17 amino acids. Germline CDR1 reads SGHAT; CDR2 reads FQNNGV. In DNA, the CDR3 is TGTGCCAGCAGCCGAGACAGGGGGTCACTCTCTGGAAACACCATATATTTT. Residues: CASSRDRGSLSGNTIYF.

This sequence joins TRBV19 and TRBJ1-1, with D unclear. With 3 bases removed from V and 2 bases from J, the gap between germline ends came to 7 bases. The CDR3 has 13 amino acids. Germline CDR1 LNHDA, CDR2 SQIVND (reference sequence). CDR3 amino acids: CASSIDINTEAFF. The DNA of the CDR3 is TGTGCCAGTAGTATCGACATTAACACTGAAGCTTTCTTT. Supplemented by reference TRBV19 and TRBJ1-1, the full variable domain reads DGGITQSPKYLFRKEGQNVTLSCEQNLNHDAMYWYRQDPGQGLRLIYYSQIVNDFQKGDIAEGYSVSREKKESFPLTVTSAQKNPTAFYLCASSIDINTEAFFGQGTRLTVV.

The rearrangement links TRBV5-6 to TRBJ1-5; TRBD1 is a possible D gene (6 bases). V was cut by 4 bases and J by 1 base, with 12 bases left in between. CDR1 and CDR2 from the germline V gene are SGHDT and YYEEEE. This CDR3 spans 15 amino acids. CDR3 sequence (DNA): TGTGCCAGCAGCCCCGGCACAGGGAGCAATCAGCCCCAGCATTTT. Its translation: CASSPGTGSNQPQHF.

V is TRBV4-1 and J is TRBJ1-3; D remains ambiguous. From germline, CDR1 is MGHRA and CDR2 YSYEKL. The CDR3 has 15 amino acids. The V end lost 3 bases, the J end lost 0 bases, and 9 bases lay between the germline ends. The chain's CDR3 is CASSQGVVSGNTIYF. The CDR3 coding sequence is TGCGCCAGCAGCCAGGGAGTGGTCTCTGGAAACACCATATATTTT.

The genes are TRBV6-1 and TRBJ2-2, with D hard to call. The germline V gene has CDR1 MNHNS and CDR2 SASEGT. The CDR3 loop spans 14 amino acids. V dropped 7 bases and J dropped 0 bases, with 9 bases sitting between them. The chain's CDR3 is CASNLLANTGELFF. The CDR3, as DNA: TGTGCCAGCAATTTGCTAGCGAACACCGGGGAGCTGTTTTTT.

The chain couples TRBV15 to TRBJ2-2; perhaps TRBD2 as D (6 bases). The ends were cut back, 0 bases at V and 6 bases at J, with 11 bases in the middle. Per germline, CDR1 LNHNV and CDR2 YYDKDF (reference sequence). CDR3 size: 15 residues. CDR3 amino acids: CATSREREAAGELFF. The CDR3 DNA follows: TGTGCCACCAGCAGAGAGAGGGAGGCGGCCGGGGAGCTGTTTTTT.

The rearrangement links TRBV10-3 to TRBJ2-1, with 12 positions matching TRBD2. V lost 6 bases and J lost 5; bases outside the gene matches: 5. Germline assignment: CDR1 ENHRY and CDR2 SYGVKD. The CDR3 length is 15 residues. CDR3: CAIREPSGRDNEQFF. The CDR3 bases are TGTGCCATCAGGGAACCTAGCGGGAGGGACAATGAGCAGTTCTTC.